This T cell receptor beta chain was found in a study of regulatory T cells in long-lasting Graves disease. This clonotype occurred a few times. As for time point: newly diagnosed GD, antithyroid drugs for less than 3 months. TCR sequences were obtained from RNA taken from PBMCs. Germline values: CDR1 LGHDT, CDR2 YNNKEL (reference sequence). CDR3 length: 19 residues. Trimming removed 3 bases from V and 0 bases from J; junction bases left unmatched: 14. HTBI primers from iRepertoire and Arm-PCR of CDR3 regions yielded the TCR beta libraries. TCRdb passed the multiplex PCR reads through MiXCR, listing each CDR3 protein once. The sample shows hundreds of thousands of distinct CDR3 sequences, more than 10% of them seen only once. These data were also reused for a study on T cells in Graves' hyperthyroidism and ophthalmopathy.

The sequencing used peripheral blood mononuclear cells (PBMCs), collected at new diagnosis, from a patient treated with antithyroid drugs. The chain joins TRBV3-1 to TRBJ2-1; 7 bases line up with TRBD2. The origin of this receptor is a woman under 40 with Graves disease. CDR3: CASSHPGLADYLSYNEQFF. The DNA of the CDR3 is TGTGCCAGCAGCCATCCCGGGCTAGCGGATTACCTCTCCTACAATGAGCAGTTCTTC.